This T cell receptor beta chain was sequenced during a study of CD8 T cells in ankylosing spondylitis (dated by TCRdb to the late 2010s). Broadly, across the study: To find TCR variants linked to disease, the study profiled T cell receptor beta repertoires in ankylosing spondylitis patients and healthy donors. The full study cohort was made up of roughly 25 ankylosing spondylitis patients and 108 healthy donors. Samples of peripheral blood were taken, and for ankylosing spondylitis patients, synovial fluid was collected as well. Study-wide conclusions, independent of this receptor: A CD8+ phenotype was shown by the disease-linked clones, which were found at relatively low frequencies in peripheral blood. Some of the motif variants had been reported before in the synovial fluid and blood of reactive arthritis patients, a finding that suggests common disease-initiation mechanisms. Blood from ankylosing spondylitis patients appeared to be characterized by a TCR beta motif composed of several highly homologous amino acid variants. According to the report, matched synovial fluid samples from ankylosing spondylitis patients were significantly enriched for the disease-linked clones.

Instrument used: Illumina HiSeq 2500. Quantitative 5'-RACE with molecular barcodes was used to prepare TCR beta libraries. The authors' pipeline ran thus. To identify disease-linked TCR variants, a new computational method was used, one built on a probabilistic model of VDJ rearrangement. TCRdb handled the public reads itself, with Q25 trimming in fastp and clone calling in MiXCR, and kept productive beta chains. All rows with the same CDR3 protein become a single entry with the most common DNA and genes. These V and J calls originate from TCRdb's pipeline instead of the authors' own analysis. This sample comprises 250,000 to 400,000 distinct CDR3 sequences, 11% of them detected only once. Around 8.4% of the sample rests with the top ten. V gives up 5 bases and J gives up 9 bases, and the segment between their germline ends measures 13 bases. CDR1 and CDR2 (SGHTA, FQGTGA) derive from the germline V gene. The CDR3 starts with the cysteine, ends with the phenylalanine, and has 13 residues. Only the CDR3 portion is preserved as DNA: 39 bases, with reading frame beginning at the first base.

This clonotype was detected ten times or more. The antigen it recognizes is unknown. One base away there is no much larger clone; base qualities are not given. Sequenced: blood, either unsorted or a sorted T cell fraction (not recorded which). The V gene is TRBV7-3 and the J gene is TRBJ1-4; no D gene is confidently identified. The origin of this receptor is a female donor with ankylosing spondylitis or in good health (not recorded which). The CDR3 here reads CASSTNPEKKLFF. The nucleotide sequence reads TGTGCCAGCAGCACCAACCCAGAAAAAAAACTGTTTTTT.